This TCR beta chain was recovered during a study of shared clonotypes between healthy human individuals. Sorted-subset replicate PCR reactions were performed with approximately 0.2 ug DNA, corresponding to some 32,000 T cell genomes. Source study methods: Without quality scores, immunoSEQ junctional reads could not be filtered like full-length reads. Generated by immunoSEQ multiplex PCR, the TCRdb table keeps only in-frame clones and is missing some. The V and J calls and clone size come from that table; D and trimming were worked out from the DNA. The sample consists of approximately 500,000 clones, 95% to 97% of them appearing once. The donors, healthy adults who were HIV-negative, had experienced no recent acute infections or vaccinations. The CDR3 has 15 residues. Germline V gene lookup returns CDR1 SGHRS and CDR2 YFSETQ. Between the trimmed V and J ends, which lost 0 bases and 2 bases, there was a span of 9 bases.

Study-wide findings and caveats: Naive subsets generally exceeded memory subsets in estimated richness.

Details on this clone: What it recognizes is unknown.

Sequencing was performed on naive CD4+ T cells sorted from blood. Subset given: CD45RA+ positively selected. This TCR was recovered from a woman younger than 45 in good health. V is TRBV5-1 and J is TRBJ2-1; D is possibly TRBD1 (6 bases). The DNA of the CDR3 is TGCGCCAGCAGCTTGGGTCAGGGGACCTACAATGAGCAGTTCTTC. Protein: CASSLGQGTYNEQFF.